What follows are 23 T cell receptor beta chains derived from one specimen sequenced in a study of response to subunit inactivated influenza vaccine (dated 2018 in TCRdb). The library came from RT-PCR. Instrument used: Illumina HiSeq 2500. TCRdb reprocessing: public reads trimmed at Q25 with fastp, clones called with MiXCR, in-frame beta chains kept. Entries are consolidated by CDR3 protein sequence, retaining the most common genes and DNA. For this sample the table gives about 500,000 distinct CDR3 sequences, of which more than 15% were detected only once. The ten top clones hold roughly 3.1% of the sample. The specimen comprised CD4+ T cells sorted from PBMCs, sampled around 2 years after vaccination. These receptors were collected from a man between 50 and 70 years old who received an inactivated influenza vaccine. Donor details come from another sample of the same person, matched by shared clones.

The chain couples TRBV28 to TRBJ1-1, with a tentative D call TRBD1 (5 bases). Germline V gene lookup returns CDR1 MDHEN and CDR2 SYDVKM. The CDR3 runs 14 residues. Trimming took off 1 base at V and 4 bases at J, with 10 bases between the two ends. The CDR3 DNA sequence: TGTGCCAGCAGTTTATCAGGGTCGGGCACTGAAGCTTTCTTT. This encodes CASSLSGSGTEAFF.

This clonotype was counted between two and nine times. The chain employs TRBV3-1 and TRBJ1-6, with TRBD1 matching over 8 bases. This CDR3 contains 15 residues. V dropped 4 bases and J dropped 7; count of bases not matched to a gene: 6. Germline V CDR1 and CDR2: LGHDT, YNNKEL (reference sequence). The CDR3 nucleotides are TGTGCCAGCAGCCCCAGACAGGGGCAGAATTCACCCCTCCACTTT. Its protein product is CASSPRQGQNSPLHF.

This clonotype was counted at least ten times. The chain combines TRBV2 with TRBJ2-5; a possible D gene is TRBD1 (6 bases). This CDR3 comprises 13 residues. Germline CDR1 is SNHLY and CDR2 is FYNNEI. V lost 3 bases, J lost 5 bases, and 10 bases lay in between. CDR3 loop: CASSDWDTETQYF. The CDR3 DNA sequence: TGTGCCAGCAGTGATTGGGACACGGAGACCCAGTACTTC.

This clonotype was detected a few times. This chain joins TRBV5-1 and TRBJ2-1; 7 bases fit TRBD2. Germline CDR1 SGHRS, CDR2 YFSETQ. The CDR3 has 15 amino acids. The ends lost 1 base at V and 1 base at J; junction bases unmatched: 2. In DNA form, the CDR3 reads TGCGCCAGCAGCTTGCTAGCGGAATCCTACAATGAGCAGTTCTTC. It encodes CASSLLAESYNEQFF.

The CDR3 region is CATMDGGNTEAFF. CDR3 nucleotide sequence: TGTGCCACCATGGACGGGGGGAACACTGAAGCTTTCTTT. This rearrangement joins TRBV6-2 or TRBV6-3 to TRBJ1-1, with D maybe TRBD1 (5 bases). Trimming removed 10 bases from V and 1 base from J, with 13 bases in between. CDR1 MNHEY and CDR2 SVGEGT come from the germline V gene. The CDR3 covers 13 residues.

This chain uses TRBV27 with TRBJ2-3; 8 bases fit TRBD1. V was clipped by 4 bases and J by 3 bases; unmatched bases: 9. CDR1 and CDR2 from the germline V gene are MNHEY and SMNVEV (reference sequence). This CDR3 is built from 16 residues. The CDR3: CASSSLTGGGTDTQYF. CDR3 nucleotides: TGTGCCAGCAGTTCCCTAACAGGGGGAGGTACAGATACGCAGTATTTT.

The chain uses TRBV7-2 and TRBJ1-1, with D tentatively TRBD1 (5 bases). The V and J ends lost 4 bases and 4 bases respectively, with 22 bases between them. Per the germline V gene, CDR1 is SGHTA and CDR2 is FQGNSA. The CDR3 has 17 residues. The CDR3 DNA reads TGTGCCAGCAGCTATACCCTTTTAGGGGCGGTGAGCACTGAAGCTTTCTTT. The encoded protein is CASSYTLLGAVSTEAFF.

The chain carries TRBV28 and TRBJ2-2; possible D gene TRBD2, 5 bases. V was pared by 9 bases and J by 3 bases, with 11 bases between. Germline CDR1 reads MDHEN; CDR2 reads SYDVKM. The CDR3 extends over 13 amino acids. The CDR3 nucleotides read TGTGCCAGTAGATGGGAGTACACCGGGGAGCTGTTTTTT. Translation gives CASRWEYTGELFF.

This chain joins TRBV27 and TRBJ2-4; D may correspond to TRBD1 or TRBD2 (5 bases each). CDR1 and CDR2 (germline): MNHEY, SMNVEV (reference sequence). The CDR3 is 14 amino acids. V gave up 2 bases and J gave up 9 bases, with 14 bases separating them. DNA for the CDR3: TGTGCCAGCAGTTTAAAGGCAAGGGGAGTCATTCAGTACTTC. Translated: CASSLKARGVIQYF.

There are a few counts of this clonotype. This chain uses TRBV30 with TRBJ1-5; 7 positions agree with TRBD1. The germline CDR1 and CDR2 sequences are GTSNPN and SVGIG (reference sequence). The CDR3 loop spans 13 amino acids. The ends lost 1 base at V and 6 bases at J; junction bases unmatched: 3. In nucleotides, the CDR3 is TGTGCCTGGAGTGGACAGGGAAGTCAGCCCCAGCATTTT. Protein: CAWSGQGSQPQHF.

This clonotype was seen ten or more times. The chain has TRBV5-5 and TRBJ1-5, with D tentatively TRBD1 (5 bases). The CDR3 has 15 residues. Germline CDR1 is SGHKS and CDR2 is YYEKEE (reference sequence). The V and J ends lost 4 bases and 0 bases respectively, with 11 bases between them. CDR3 protein: CASSAGGDSNQPQHF. The CDR3 DNA reads TGTGCCAGCAGCGCGGGGGGGGATAGCAATCAGCCCCAGCATTTT.

In its sample, this clonotype was seen a few times. V usage is TRBV10-3 and J usage is TRBJ2-7; weak D call: TRBD1 (5 bases). The V and J ends lost 0 bases and 3 bases respectively, with 9 bases between them. The CDR3 spans 14 residues. Germline V gene data show CDR1 as ENHRY and CDR2 as SYGVKD. CDR3 sequence: CAISESAGNYEQYF. DNA of the CDR3: TGTGCCATCAGTGAGTCGGCAGGGAACTACGAGCAGTACTTC.

V and J are TRBV11-2 and TRBJ2-5; 8 bases are a match to TRBD2. CDR1 is SGHAT, CDR2 FQNNGV, per germline. After removal of 2 bases from V and 4 bases from J, the junction contained 6 bases not matched to a gene. This CDR3 contains 15 residues. The CDR3 nucleotides are TGTGCCAGCAGCTTAAGCGGGAGCGGGGGAGAGACCCAGTACTTC. As protein: CASSLSGSGGETQYF.

The rearrangement uses TRBV20-1 and TRBJ2-7; 10 bases map to TRBD2. The CDR3 runs to 19 residues. Unmatched junction bases numbered 16, after V lost 0 bases and J lost 2 bases. Germline CDR1 and CDR2: DFQATT and SNEGSKA (reference sequence). The CDR3 sequence is CSARDLRRTGTSEAYEQYF. CDR3 nucleotides: TGCAGTGCTAGAGATTTGCGACGGACGGGGACTAGCGAGGCCTACGAGCAGTACTTC.

The chain carries TRBV20-1 and TRBJ1-4, with 8 bases matching TRBD1. The CDR3 sequence is 17 residues long. Trimming cost V 3 bases and J 2 bases; bases outside gene matches: 11. Germline V gives CDR1 DFQATT, CDR2 SNEGSKA (reference sequence). CDR3 amino acids: CSARGIGQGATNEKLFF. The CDR3 DNA is TGCAGTGCTAGGGGAATTGGCCAGGGGGCGACTAATGAAAAACTGTTTTTT.

This chain links TRBV4-2 with TRBJ1-4; 9 nucleotides align to TRBD1. Germline CDR1 and CDR2: LGHNA and YNFKEQ. The CDR3 contains 16 residues. V trimming: 1 base; J trimming: 7 bases; junction bases outside the gene matches: 7. The CDR3 DNA reads TGTGCCAGCAGCCAAGGGGGCAGGACAGGGGCTGAAAAACTGTTTTTT. Translated, it gives CASSQGGRTGAEKLFF.

This clonotype was seen repeatedly, ten times or more. V usage is TRBV4-1 and J usage is TRBJ2-2, with D perhaps matching TRBD2 (5 bases). The V end was cut by 4 bases, the J end by 6 bases, with 24 bases between. Germline V gene data show CDR1 as MGHRA and CDR2 as YSYEKL. This CDR3 contains 18 residues. CDR3 region: CASSPILWAAKEAGELFF. CDR3 nucleotide sequence: TGCGCCAGCAGCCCAATCTTATGGGCAGCCAAGGAGGCCGGGGAGCTGTTTTTT.

J is TRBJ2-1 and V is TRBV3-1; D not certain. The CDR3 is 14 residues long. Trimming cost V 0 bases and J 12 bases, with 15 bases left between them. Germline CDR1 LGHDT, CDR2 YNNKEL (reference sequence). The CDR3 coding sequence is TGTGCCAGCAGCCAAGATCTTGGTAGGCTGTGGCAGTTCTTC. The encoded protein is CASSQDLGRLWQFF.

The table lists this clonotype with a few counts. CDR3 sequence: CASSLTRSYEQYF. The CDR3 DNA is TGTGCCAGCAGCTTGACACGTTCCTACGAGCAGTACTTC. This chain connects TRBV7-2 to TRBJ2-7; D unresolved. Germline V gives CDR1 SGHTA, CDR2 FQGNSA. This CDR3 contains 13 residues. Between the trimmed V and J ends, which lost 3 bases and 1 base, there was a span of 7 bases.

This chain uses TRBV5-1 with TRBJ1-1; unclear D gene. V dropped 5 bases and J dropped 4 bases, with 15 bases sitting between them. The CDR3 loop spans 14 amino acids. The germline V gene has CDR1 SGHRS and CDR2 YFSETQ. CDR3 residues: CASSFPKAGTEAFF. CDR3 DNA sequence: TGCGCCAGCAGTTTCCCCAAAGCGGGCACTGAAGCTTTCTTT.

This clonotype was seen only a few times. The chain uses TRBV11-2 and TRBJ2-1; D might be TRBD2 (6 bases). CDR3 length: 15 residues. Germline lookup yields CDR1 SGHAT and CDR2 FQNNGV. With 1 base removed from V and 5 bases from J, the gap between germline ends came to 12 bases. As DNA, the CDR3 is TGTGCCAGCAGCTTAGGGGGGACTGGGAACAATGAGCAGTTCTTC. Translation: CASSLGGTGNNEQFF.

This clonotype was detected only a few times. The V call is TRBV12-3 or TRBV12-4, the J call TRBJ1-1; 8 bases map to TRBD1. The ends lost 3 bases at V and 8 bases at J; junction bases unmatched: 8. The CDR3 is 14 amino acids. The chain's CDR3 is CASSFGQGASEAFF. CDR3 DNA: TGTGCCAGCAGTTTCGGACAGGGCGCATCCGAAGCTTTCTTT.

The J gene is TRBJ1-5, the V gene TRBV20-1; a possible D gene is TRBD1 (5 bases). V was pared by 0 bases and J by 1 base, with 10 bases between. Germline CDR1 is DFQATT and CDR2 is SNEGSKA (reference sequence). This CDR3 comprises 15 residues. The DNA for the CDR3 is TGCAGTGCTAGAGAGTGGGAGGGGAGCAATCAGCCCCAGCATTTT. Translating it yields CSAREWEGSNQPQHF.